This note documents a single T cell receptor (beta chain) sequence. The sample is drawn from a study of blood T cell repertoires in COVID-19. About the study: The United States, Italy and Spain supplied acute and convalescent COVID-19 samples.

The assay was immunoSEQ multiplex PCR, and TCRdb's table has in-frame clones only and misses some. The repertoire consists of roughly 350,000 clones, with 92% occurring once and the leading ten covering around 18%. Losses at the gene ends were 5 bases for V and 2 bases for J; bases not matched to a gene: 6. The CDR3 has 17 amino acids. The V gene's germline CDR1 is MDHEN and CDR2 SYDVKM. What was sequenced was PBMCs or T cells enriched from blood (not recorded which). The receptor was derived from a woman in her 30s who had recovered from COVID-19. The chain is built from TRBV28 and TRBJ2-6, with 10 bases identical to TRBD1. The CDR3, as DNA: TGTGCCAGCAGTGGACAGGGGGAGTTTGCTGGGGCCAACGTCCTGACTTTC. Residues: CASSGQGEFAGANVLTF.